The 25 T cell receptor beta chains listed next were all sequenced from one sample in a study of blood T cell repertoires in COVID-19. The protocol was immunoSEQ multiplex PCR, while the TCRdb copy is restricted to in-frame clones and leaves out a portion. The sample includes about 180,000 clones, 75% to 90% seen only once; the top ten take 7.6%. What was sequenced was peripheral blood. The receptors stem from an older woman with COVID-19, enrolled during active disease.

The chain employs TRBV5-4 and TRBJ2-5; 7 bases line up with TRBD1. V was pared by 1 base and J by 4 bases, with 1 base of the junction left unmatched. The CDR3 contains 13 residues. Germline-derived CDR1 and CDR2 are SGHNT and YYREEE (reference sequence). CDR3 sequence: CASSLTGAETQYF. As DNA, the CDR3 is TGTGCCAGCAGCTTGACAGGGGCAGAGACCCAGTACTTC.

This clone showed up just a few times. The chain uses TRBV7-2 and TRBJ2-1, with D maybe TRBD2 (6 bases). The V and J ends lost 5 bases and 6 bases respectively, with 14 bases between them. CDR1 SGHTA and CDR2 FQGNSA come from the germline V gene. This CDR3 has 14 amino acids. CDR3 loop: CASSRGLAPNEQFF. The DNA of the CDR3 is TGTGCCAGCAGCCGGGGACTCGCCCCCAATGAGCAGTTCTTC.

The chain employs TRBV27 and TRBJ2-1, with 11 positions matching TRBD2. The CDR3 spans 15 residues. Unmatched junction bases numbered 10, after V lost 6 bases and J lost 9 bases. Looked up from germline, CDR1 is MNHEY and CDR2 is SMNVEV (reference sequence). The chain's CDR3 is CASSREATSGAEQFF. The CDR3 DNA sequence: TGTGCCAGCAGCCGGGAAGCGACTAGCGGGGCTGAGCAGTTCTTC.

J is TRBJ1-3 and V is TRBV5-4, with 7 bases that match TRBD1. In germline, CDR1 is SGHNT, CDR2 YYREEE (reference sequence). The ends lost 4 bases at V and 5 bases at J; junction bases unmatched: 6. This CDR3 has 14 residues. Written as DNA, the CDR3 is TGTGCCAGCAGCAACGACAGGGTTAGAAACACCATATATTTT. It codes for CASSNDRVRNTIYF. Combining the CDR3 with reference TRBV5-4 and TRBJ1-3 gives the whole variable domain ETGVTQSPTHLIKTRGQQVTLRCSSQSGHNTVSWYQQALGQGPQFIFQYYREEENGRGNFPPRFSGLQFPNYSSELNVNALELDDSALYLCASSNDRVRNTIYFGEGSWLTVV.

The chain has TRBV7-3 and TRBJ2-3; D may be TRBD2 (6 bases). Germline CDR1 and CDR2: SGHTA and FQGTGA. The CDR3 extends over 18 amino acids. V was cut by 5 bases and J by 3 bases, with 24 bases left in between. Here the CDR3 DNA reads TGTGCCAGCAGCAATTTACCCCGGGACTCTGGGGCGACAGATACGCAGTATTTT. This gives the protein CASSNLPRDSGATDTQYF. Together with reference TRBV7-3 and TRBJ2-3, the CDR3 gives the full variable domain: GAGVSQTPSNKVTEKGKYVELRCDPISGHTALYWYRQSLGQGPEFLIYFQGTGAADDSGLPNDRFFAVRPEGSVSTLKIQRTERGDSAVYLCASSNLPRDSGATDTQYFGPGTRLTVL.

The rearrangement joins TRBV7-6 to TRBJ2-1; tentative D call: TRBD2 (6 bases). The V gene lost 4 bases and the J gene lost 2 bases, with 15 bases spanning the gap. The CDR3 covers 16 residues. Germline loops: CDR1 SGHVS, CDR2 FNYEAQ. The chain's CDR3 is CASSSTTGATYNEQFF. The CDR3 region has the DNA TGTGCCAGCAGCTCTACTACGGGAGCCACCTACAATGAGCAGTTCTTC.

The chain combines TRBV20-1 with TRBJ2-1, with 7 bases fitting TRBD2. The CDR3 spans 22 residues. V shed 3 bases and J 1 base; nucleotides not matched to a gene: 27. Germline V gene sequence: CDR1 DFQATT, CDR2 SNEGSKA (reference sequence). CDR3 region: CSASHKVGRSRDYMFSYNEQFF. CDR3 nucleotide sequence: TGCAGTGCTAGTCATAAGGTAGGAAGATCCCGGGACTATATGTTTTCCTACAATGAGCAGTTCTTC.

The gene calls are TRBV29-1 and TRBJ2-1; the D gene is possibly TRBD1 (6 bases). V lost 8 bases and J 8 bases, leaving 16 bases between the germline ends. CDR1 is SQVTM, CDR2 ANQGSEA, per germline. The CDR3 length is 12 residues. CDR3 sequence: CSSDTGSDEQFF. The CDR3, as DNA: TGCAGCTCCGATACAGGGAGTGATGAGCAGTTCTTC.

The CDR3 coding sequence is TGTGCCAGCAGCTTGCCAGGGGGGTGGCAGTTCTTC. Amino acids: CASSLPGGWQFF. The chain couples TRBV11-3 to TRBJ2-1, with D possibly TRBD1 on 7 matching bases. V was pared by 3 bases and J by 12 bases, with 12 bases between. The CDR3 consists of 12 residues. Germline V gene data show CDR1 as SGHNT and CDR2 as YENEEA.

V is TRBV10-3 and J is TRBJ2-5; 13 nucleotides agree with TRBD2. The germline gives CDR1 ENHRY, CDR2 SYGVKD. This CDR3 contains 17 residues. With V trimmed by 6 bases and J by 4 bases, 11 bases remained unmatched. This CDR3 reads CAISPTSGRAQTETQYF. The CDR3 bases are TGTGCCATCAGCCCCACTAGCGGGAGGGCCCAGACAGAGACCCAGTACTTC.

The genes are TRBV3-1 (or the pseudogene TRBV3-2) and TRBJ1-3; D gene ambiguous. The V end was cut by 4 bases, the J end by 3 bases, with 10 bases between. CDR1 and CDR2 from the germline V gene are LGHDT and YNNKEL (reference sequence). The CDR3 covers 14 residues. In DNA form, the CDR3 reads TGTGCCAGCAGCCCCACTAGGGTTGGAAACACCATATATTTT. Its protein is CASSPTRVGNTIYF.

As concerns this clone: The same CDR3 can be traced to other DNA sequences in this sample. The chain has TRBV5-1 and TRBJ2-7; D may be TRBD2 (7 bases). The CDR3 spans 14 residues. V gave up 0 bases and J gave up 2 bases, with 9 bases separating them. Per the germline V gene, CDR1 is SGHRS and CDR2 is YFSETQ. The CDR3 nucleotides are TGCGCCAGCAGCTTGGGGGAGGGGGCCTACGAGCAGTACTTC. Translated, it gives CASSLGEGAYEQYF.

The CDR3 sequence: CAISGGQGAGQPQHF. As DNA, the CDR3 is TGTGCCATCAGTGGGGGACAGGGGGCTGGTCAGCCCCAGCATTTT. V and J are TRBV10-3 and TRBJ1-5; TRBD1 matches 12 bases. J was trimmed by 6 bases and V by 4 bases; bases with no gene match: 4. CDR3 length: 15 amino acids. Germline CDR1 is ENHRY and CDR2 is SYGVKD.

This clone was observed once. V gene TRBV11-1 combines with J gene TRBJ1-2; 7 bases fit TRBD1. J was trimmed by 4 bases and V by 5 bases; bases with no gene match: 10. In germline, CDR1 is SGHAT, CDR2 FQDESV (reference sequence). CDR3 length: 15 residues. The CDR3 DNA follows: TGTGCCAGCAGCGAGAGACAGGGTATGGCCTATGGCTACACCTTC. Its protein product is CASSERQGMAYGYTF. Drawing the rest from reference TRBV11-1 and TRBJ1-2, the complete variable domain is EAEVAQSPRYKITEKSQAVAFWCDPISGHATLYWYRQILGQGPELLVQFQDESVVDDSQLPKDRFSAERLKGVDSTLKIQPAELGDSAMYLCASSERQGMAYGYTFGSGTRLTVV.

The rearrangement joins TRBV18 to TRBJ1-3; no clear D. Per germline, CDR1 KGHSH and CDR2 LQKENI. The CDR3 is 15 residues long. V gave up 0 bases and J gave up 0 bases, with 6 bases separating them. This CDR3 is CASSPPRYSGNTIYF. The DNA of the CDR3 is TGTGCCAGCTCACCACCGCGCTACTCTGGAAACACCATATATTTT.

V and J are TRBV9 and TRBJ2-1; 10 nucleotides match TRBD2. Germline values: CDR1 SGDLS, CDR2 YYNGEE. The CDR3 contains 20 residues. J lost 2 bases, V lost 4 bases, and 18 bases had no gene match. The chain's CDR3 is CASSKRTSGDSGRPYNEQFF. The CDR3 DNA reads TGTGCCAGCAGCAAACGGACATCGGGGGATAGCGGGAGGCCCTACAATGAGCAGTTCTTC.

V is TRBV5-1 and J is TRBJ2-7; 7 bases are shared with TRBD1. J lost 2 bases, V lost 0 bases, and 14 bases had no gene match. Germline V gives CDR1 SGHRS, CDR2 YFSETQ. This CDR3 has 18 residues. CDR3 nucleotide sequence: TGCGCCAGCAGCTTGGCCGTTAAATACAGGGGCGACACCTACGAGCAGTACTTC. Translating gives CASSLAVKYRGDTYEQYF.

The V gene is TRBV7-6, the J gene TRBJ2-3, with D perhaps TRBD2 (6 bases). The CDR3 is 17 residues long. V was shortened by 1 base and J by 0 bases, with 14 bases between the two germline ends. Looked up from germline, CDR1 is SGHVS and CDR2 is FNYEAQ. The CDR3, as DNA: TGTGCCAGCAGCTTAGAAGGTGCGGGGTCTAGCACAGATACGCAGTATTTT. Encoded protein: CASSLEGAGSSTDTQYF. Full variable domain (outside the CDR3, taken from reference TRBV7-6 and TRBJ2-3): GAGVSQSPRYKVTKRGQDVALRCDPISGHVSLYWYRQALGQGPEFLTYFNYEAQQDKSGLPNDRFSAERPEGSISTLTIQRTEQRDSAMYRCASSLEGAGSSTDTQYFGPGTRLTVL.

The chain joins TRBV9 to TRBJ2-7; perhaps TRBD1 as D (6 bases). CDR3 length: 14 amino acids. In germline, CDR1 is SGDLS, CDR2 YYNGEE. V lost 3 bases, J lost 5 bases, and 15 bases lay in between. The CDR3 loop is CASSGAITGNEQYF. CDR3 DNA sequence: TGTGCCAGCAGCGGGGCGATCACAGGGAACGAGCAGTACTTC.

This clone was seen more than once but under ten times. The gene calls are TRBV2 and TRBJ1-1, with D unresolved. This CDR3 is 11 amino acids long. Germline lookup yields CDR1 SNHLY and CDR2 FYNNEI. The germline V and J ends were trimmed by 4 bases and 12 bases, with 12 bases remaining between them. Here the CDR3 reads CASSGRLETFF. The CDR3 nucleotides read TGTGCCAGCAGTGGCCGTCTAGAAACTTTCTTT.

Regarding this clone: The sample holds other DNA sequences that translate to the same CDR3. In DNA, the CDR3 is TGTGCCAGCAGCTTGAGGAACACCGGGGAGCTGTTTTTT. Translated: CASSLRNTGELFF. The chain recombines TRBV7-2 with TRBJ2-2; D uncertain. V shed 3 bases and J shed 1 base, with 3 bases lying between them. CDR3 length: 13 amino acids. Germline V gene lookup returns CDR1 SGHTA and CDR2 FQGNSA.

The rearrangement links TRBV27 to TRBJ1-6; maybe TRBD1 (5 bases). The CDR3 contains 15 residues. The V end lost 3 bases, the J end lost 5 bases, and 11 bases lay between the germline ends. The germline CDR1 and CDR2 sequences are MNHEY and SMNVEV (reference sequence). The CDR3 loop reads CASSFLGQNNSPLHF. As DNA, the CDR3 is TGTGCCAGCAGTTTTCTGGGGCAGAATAATTCACCCCTCCACTTT.

The chain has TRBV7-6 and TRBJ2-1; TRBD1 aligns across 8 bases. Germline CDR1 reads SGHVS; CDR2 reads FNYEAQ. CDR3 length: 16 residues. V was clipped by 1 base and J by 6 bases; unmatched bases: 8. The CDR3 sequence is CASSLGVTGVVNEQFF. Here the CDR3 DNA reads TGTGCCAGCAGCTTAGGGGTGACAGGGGTGGTCAATGAGCAGTTCTTC.

The chain joins TRBV7-9 to TRBJ1-6, with D possibly matching TRBD1 (6 bases). The CDR3 extends over 14 amino acids. Germline values: CDR1 SEHNR, CDR2 FQNEAQ (reference sequence). Trimming pared 10 bases from V and 11 bases from J, leaving 21 bases between. The CDR3 here is CATSAGQPTAPLHF. DNA of the CDR3: TGTGCCACCTCGGCCGGACAGCCTACGGCACCCCTCCACTTT.

This clone was seen a single time. The chain links TRBV11-2 to TRBJ2-5; D ambiguous. Trimming took 2 bases from V and 0 from J, leaving 10 bases between them. CDR1 SGHAT and CDR2 FQNNGV come from the germline V gene. The CDR3 is 15 amino acids. The chain's CDR3 is CASSLSPGDQETQYF. CDR3 nucleotides: TGTGCCAGCAGCTTAAGTCCAGGTGACCAAGAGACCCAGTACTTC.